This TCR beta chain was sequenced during a study of Ad26.COV2.S vaccination and SARS-CoV-2 variants. Study-level findings and limits: In vaccinated individuals, spike-specific CD8+ and CD4+ T cell responses reportedly displayed substantial breadth. Vaccinees and placebo recipients showed similar non-spike TCR breadth.

The treatment denotes: 19 received Ad26.COV2.S at low or high dose, single or two shots; 5 received placebo; per-sample allocation not given. Samples were taken on day 63 after the first vaccine or placebo injection. TCRdb keeps only in-frame clones here, not all; method: immunoSEQ multiplex PCR. The repertoire has about 680,000 clones, about 89% of them found once; the top ten carry approximately 1.5%. Per the germline V gene, CDR1 is SQVTM and CDR2 is ANQGSEA. The germline V and J ends were trimmed by 4 bases and 0 bases, with 9 bases remaining between them. The length of the CDR3 is 14 residues. Points on this clone: Its matching antigen is unknown.

The receptor's source is a person aged 18-60 years who received the Ad26.COV2.S COVID-19 vaccine or a placebo. The sequencing used peripheral blood, collected in a trial of Ad26.COV2.S vaccine versus placebo. The V gene is TRBV29-1, the J gene TRBJ1-4, with D unclear. The CDR3 sequence is CSVAQTTTNEKLFF. CDR3 nucleotides: TGCAGCGTTGCTCAAACAACAACTAATGAAAAACTGTTTTTT.